Listed here are 32 T cell receptor beta chains from one sample, sequenced in a study of CD8+ T cells in alopecia areata. Treatment here: oral pan-JAK inhibitor, 5-10 mg twice daily. Extracted from the samples, RNA was reverse transcribed into cDNA to serve as the sequencing template. Produced via immunoSEQ multiplex PCR; TCRdb's table is partial and in-frame only. The sample gives around 270,000 clones, roughly 50% of which show up once; more than 1.5% is in the top ten. The sample was CD4+ T cells sorted from blood, taken at week 24, from a patient treated with tofacitinib. These TCRs come from a human donor with alopecia areata.

The chain combines TRBV7-8 with TRBJ1-4; D possibly corresponds to TRBD1 (6 bases). This CDR3 spans 15 amino acids. Germline assignment: CDR1 SGHVS and CDR2 FQNEAQ. V was cut by 5 bases and J by 4 bases, with 14 bases left in between. CDR3 bases: TGTGCCAGCAGCCTACACGGACAGTATAATGAAAAACTGTTTTTT. It translates to CASSLHGQYNEKLFF.

In its sample, this clone was seen once. The V gene is TRBV29-1, the J gene TRBJ2-7, with 10 bases fitting TRBD1. The CDR3 runs 12 residues. V was clipped by 6 bases and J by 3 bases; unmatched bases: 2. CDR1 SQVTM and CDR2 ANQGSEA come from the germline V gene. The CDR3 nucleotides are TGCAGCGTCAGGGACAGGGGCTACGAGCAGTACTTC. This codes for CSVRDRGYEQYF.

The chain employs TRBV9 and TRBJ1-1, with D unclear. This CDR3 contains 15 residues. The V gene lost 0 bases and the J gene lost 1 base, with 10 bases spanning the gap. In germline, CDR1 is SGDLS, CDR2 YYNGEE. DNA for the CDR3: TGTGCCAGCAGCGTAGTCACCGGAGCGAACACTGAAGCTTTCTTT. Its protein is CASSVVTGANTEAFF. The full variable domain, with the rest looked up from reference TRBV9 and TRBJ1-1, is DSGVTQTPKHLITATGQRVTLRCSPRSGDLSVYWYQQSLDQGLQFLIQYYNGEERAKGNILERFSAQQFPDLHSELNLSSLELGDSALYFCASSVVTGANTEAFFGQGTRLTVV.

CDR3 in DNA: TGTGCCAGCAGAGGACCTTCAGGCACAGATACGCAGTATTTT. It is translated as CASRGPSGTDTQYF. The chain employs TRBV2 and TRBJ2-3; D not certain. Trimming stripped 6 bases from V and 1 base from J, with 11 bases between. Per germline, CDR1 SNHLY and CDR2 FYNNEI. This CDR3 has 14 amino acids.

The chain carries TRBV6-1 and TRBJ1-1; maybe TRBD1 (6 bases). The CDR3 has 15 residues. With 1 base removed from V and 7 bases from J, the gap between germline ends came to 16 bases. Germline assignment: CDR1 MNHNS and CDR2 SASEGT. The CDR3 sequence: CASSEVGTQGGEAFF. The CDR3 region has the DNA TGTGCCAGCAGTGAAGTGGGCACCCAAGGGGGTGAAGCTTTCTTT.

This rearrangement joins TRBV5-1 to TRBJ2-1; D is unclear. V was trimmed by 1 base and J by 4 bases, leaving 9 bases between them. The germline V gene encodes CDR1 SGHRS and CDR2 YFSETQ. The CDR3 contains 14 residues. This CDR3 is CASSLTTDYNEQFF. The CDR3, as DNA: TGCGCCAGCAGCTTGACGACGGATTACAATGAGCAGTTCTTC.

On this clone itself: The identical CDR3 is also encoded by other nucleotide sequences in the sample. The CDR3 nucleotides are TGTGCCAGCAGCCTAGGAACGGACTATGGCTACACCTTC. Translating gives CASSLGTDYGYTF. J is TRBJ1-2 and V is TRBV7-9, with no clear D. The V and J ends lost 5 bases and 3 bases respectively, with 10 bases between them. CDR1 SEHNR and CDR2 FQNEAQ come from the germline V gene (reference sequence). The CDR3 is made up of 13 amino acids.

The chain links TRBV9 to TRBJ1-1, with D possibly being TRBD1 (6 bases). V shed 3 bases and J shed 2 bases, with 17 bases lying between them. Germline V CDR1 and CDR2: SGDLS, YYNGEE. The CDR3 length is 16 residues. CDR3 in DNA: TGTGCCAGCAGCGCGGACGCCGGGACAAAAAACACTGAAGCTTTCTTT. Translation gives CASSADAGTKNTEAFF.

J is TRBJ1-2 and V is TRBV5-1, with D possibly TRBD1 on 6 matching bases. This CDR3 is built from 12 residues. V was pared by 4 bases and J by 6 bases, with 10 bases between. Germline CDR1 reads SGHRS; CDR2 reads YFSETQ. The CDR3: CASSPDRHGYTF. The CDR3 DNA reads as TGCGCCAGCAGCCCCGACAGGCATGGCTACACCTTC.

The rearrangement joins TRBV29-1 to TRBJ1-1; D may be TRBD1 (5 bases). This CDR3 is built from 12 residues. Looked up from germline, CDR1 is SQVTM and CDR2 is ANQGSEA. Trimming cost V 6 bases and J 10 bases, with 18 bases left between them. CDR3 nucleotides: TGCAGCGTGGCAGGGCTATCAGTTGCAGCTTTCTTT. Translated: CSVAGLSVAAFF.

The genes are TRBV6-1 and TRBJ2-5; D not resolved. Trimming left V 4 bases short and J 2 bases short, with 8 bases between. Germline lookup yields CDR1 MNHNS and CDR2 SASEGT. The CDR3 runs to 13 residues. The CDR3 loop is CASSAVRQETQYF. The CDR3 DNA follows: TGTGCCAGCAGTGCAGTCAGACAAGAGACCCAGTACTTC.

This clone was detected only a few times. V and J are TRBV5-1 and TRBJ2-1; no clear D gene. This CDR3 has 12 amino acids. Germline loops: CDR1 SGHRS, CDR2 YFSETQ. The V end was cut by 2 bases, the J end by 6 bases, with 6 bases between. The CDR3 loop reads CASSFEFNEQFF. In DNA form, the CDR3 reads TGCGCCAGCAGCTTCGAGTTCAATGAGCAGTTCTTC. Using reference TRBV5-1 and TRBJ2-1 for the parts outside the CDR3, the full variable domain is KAGVTQTPRYLIKTRGQQVTLSCSPISGHRSVSWYQQTPGQGLQFLFEYFSETQRNKGNFPGRFSGRQFSNSRSEMNVSTLELGDSALYLCASSFEFNEQFFGPGTRLTVL.

This chain links TRBV30 with TRBJ2-5; D possibly corresponds to TRBD1 (5 bases). Germline V gene sequence: CDR1 GTSNPN, CDR2 SVGIG (reference sequence). V was shortened by 7 bases and J by 4 bases, with 10 bases between the two germline ends. The CDR3 length is 11 residues. CDR3 region: CASPQGETQYF. The CDR3 DNA sequence: TGTGCCTCGCCGCAGGGAGAGACCCAGTACTTC.

The chain joins TRBV30 to TRBJ2-2; D ambiguous. Germline V gene data show CDR1 as GTSNPN and CDR2 as SVGIG (reference sequence). The CDR3 is 13 amino acids. The V end was cut by 3 bases, the J end by 2 bases, with 7 bases between. The CDR3 nucleotides read TGTGCCTGGAGGAAAGGAAACACCGGGGAGCTGTTTTTT. This gives the protein CAWRKGNTGELFF.

The chain is built from TRBV7-9 and TRBJ1-1, with D uncertain. Deletions cut 3 bases from V and 2 bases from J, with 10 bases between. Germline CDR1 and CDR2: SEHNR and FQNEAQ (reference sequence). The CDR3 totals 14 residues. In DNA, the CDR3 is TGTGCCAGCAGCTTGTTTGAGGGAAACACTGAAGCTTTCTTT. The encoded protein is CASSLFEGNTEAFF. Variable domain in full (rest from reference TRBV7-9 and TRBJ1-1): DTGVSQNPRHKITKRGQNVTFRCDPISEHNRLYWYRQTLGQGPEFLTYFQNEAQLEKSRLLSDRFSAERPKGSFSTLEIQRTEQGDSAMYLCASSLFEGNTEAFFGQGTRLTVV.

This sequence joins TRBV6-5 and TRBJ2-4; possible D gene TRBD1, 6 bases. The germline V and J ends were trimmed by 7 bases and 4 bases, with 11 bases remaining between them. This CDR3 has 13 amino acids. Germline-derived CDR1 and CDR2 are MNHEY and SVGAGI. The CDR3 region has the DNA TGTGCCAGCACTCCTAGGGGGAAAAACATTCAGTACTTC. Encoded protein: CASTPRGKNIQYF.

This clone has a handful of counts. This sequence joins TRBV30 and TRBJ2-3; 7 positions match TRBD1. The germline CDR1 and CDR2 sequences are GTSNPN and SVGIG (reference sequence). The CDR3 has 19 residues. Losses at the gene ends were 0 bases for V and 5 bases for J; bases not matched to a gene: 20. The CDR3: CAWSVGGRGVYGGEDTQYF. CDR3 bases: TGTGCCTGGAGTGTAGGGGGCAGGGGAGTGTATGGAGGAGAAGATACGCAGTATTTT.

This clone was counted between two and nine times. The chain joins TRBV29-1 to TRBJ2-7; D possibly uses TRBD1 or TRBD2 (5 bases each). The V and J ends lost 6 bases and 3 bases respectively, with 15 bases between them. The V gene's germline CDR1 is SQVTM and CDR2 ANQGSEA. CDR3 length: 13 residues. The CDR3 here is CSVARRGGYEQYF. In nucleotides, the CDR3 is TGCAGCGTCGCACGACGTGGGGGCTACGAGCAGTACTTC.

In this sample, this clone turned up a few times. The J gene is TRBJ1-2, the V gene TRBV4-2, with no clear D. Per germline, CDR1 LGHNA and CDR2 YNFKEQ. This CDR3 is 14 amino acids long. The ends were cut back, 0 bases at V and 2 bases at J, with 7 bases in the middle. CDR3 residues: CASSQDAGNYGYTF. The DNA of the CDR3 is TGTGCCAGCAGCCAAGATGCGGGAAACTATGGCTACACCTTC.

V usage is TRBV7-9 and J usage is TRBJ1-2; 7 bases fit TRBD1. CDR1 SEHNR and CDR2 FQNEAQ come from the germline V gene (reference sequence). The CDR3 is 15 amino acids. V was pared by 5 bases and J by 2 bases, with 8 bases of the junction left unmatched. The CDR3 coding sequence is TGTGCCAGCAGCCCCACCGGGACAGCGAACTATGGCTACACCTTC. Its translation is CASSPTGTANYGYTF.

This clone has more than one count but fewer than ten. V gene TRBV23-1 combines with J gene TRBJ2-1, with 8 bases that match TRBD1. TRBV23-1 is placed among ORFs of uncertain function. This CDR3 region has 16 residues. V shed 2 bases, J shed 5 bases, and the junction held 8 bases outside the gene matches. The CDR3 is CASSQEQGAPHNEQFF. Written as DNA, the CDR3 is TGCGCCAGCAGTCAAGAGCAGGGGGCGCCGCACAATGAGCAGTTCTTC.

The chain carries TRBV7-2 and TRBJ2-7; 7 nucleotides match TRBD2. Trimming removed 0 bases from V and 2 bases from J; junction bases left unmatched: 4. The germline gives CDR1 SGHTA, CDR2 FQGNSA. This CDR3 has 15 amino acids. CDR3: CASSLARAGPYEQYF. The DNA for the CDR3 is TGTGCCAGCAGCTTAGCACGAGCGGGACCCTACGAGCAGTACTTC.

The chain joins TRBV12-5 to TRBJ2-7; 14 bases fit TRBD2. The CDR3 runs 15 residues. Germline values: CDR1 LGHNT, CDR2 FRNRAP. The V gene end was trimmed by 1 base and the J gene end by 9 bases; junction bases not matched to a gene: 5. The CDR3 DNA is TGTGCTAGTGGTTTGGGTCCGGGACTAGCGGGGGCGCAGTACTTC. Its protein is CASGLGPGLAGAQYF.

The chain links TRBV5-1 to TRBJ1-1, with D unclear. The CDR3 has 17 residues. V lost 0 bases and J lost 0, with 15 bases in between. CDR1 is SGHRS, CDR2 YFSETQ, per germline. CDR3 protein: CASSLGLTGLLNTEAFF. CDR3 bases: TGCGCCAGCAGCTTGGGCCTAACGGGCCTACTGAACACTGAAGCTTTCTTT.

This sequence joins TRBV30 and TRBJ2-7, with D perhaps matching TRBD1 (6 bases). CDR3 size: 13 residues. The germline gives CDR1 GTSNPN, CDR2 SVGIG (reference sequence). The V end was cut by 2 bases, the J end by 6 bases, with 14 bases between. The CDR3 nucleotides are TGTGCCTGGAGTACAACAGGGTTTTCCGAGCAGTACTTC. It translates to CAWSTTGFSEQYF. The complete variable domain, with remaining parts taken from reference TRBV30 and TRBJ2-7, reads SQTIHQWPATLVQPVGSPLSLECTVEGTSNPNLYWYRQAAGRGLQLLFYSVGIGQISSEVPQNLSASRPQDRQFILSSKKLLLSDSGFYLCAWSTTGFSEQYFGPGTRLTVT.

CDR3 sequence reads: CASNLAVGQETQYF. The CDR3 nucleotides are TGTGCCAGCAACCTAGCGGTGGGCCAAGAGACCCAGTACTTC. This rearrangement joins TRBV2 to TRBJ2-5, with TRBD2 identical over 7 bases. The trim removed 7 bases at V and 1 base at J, leaving 6 bases unmatched. This CDR3 is built from 14 residues. The germline V gene encodes CDR1 SNHLY and CDR2 FYNNEI.

This chain connects TRBV30 to TRBJ1-2; D gene unclear. V was cut by 0 bases and J by 8 bases, with 13 bases left in between. There are 13 residues in the CDR3. Germline loops: CDR1 GTSNPN, CDR2 SVGIG (reference sequence). The CDR3 reads CAWSVKGYGGYTF. The CDR3 DNA follows: TGTGCCTGGAGTGTAAAAGGGTACGGAGGCTACACCTTC.

CDR3 sequence reads: CAWSRGTQSADTQYF. The CDR3 nucleotides are TGTGCCTGGAGCAGGGGGACCCAATCCGCAGATACGCAGTATTTT. This rearrangement joins TRBV30 to TRBJ2-3, with 7 bases that match TRBD1. V dropped 3 bases and J dropped 4; count of bases not matched to a gene: 10. Germline V gene sequence: CDR1 GTSNPN, CDR2 SVGIG (reference sequence). This CDR3 has 15 residues.

A note on this clone: Different DNA sequences within this sample yield the same CDR3. J is TRBJ2-7 and V is TRBV5-6; D is unresolved. The CDR3 covers 11 residues. Germline CDR1 and CDR2: SGHDT and YYEEEE. V was clipped by 0 bases and J by 3 bases, with 1 base between them. The CDR3 region is CASSLDYEQYF. CDR3 sequence (DNA): TGTGCCAGCAGCTTGGACTACGAGCAGTACTTC.

This clone was seen only a few times. This sequence joins TRBV10-3 and TRBJ2-7; 7 nucleotides agree with TRBD2. This CDR3 contains 13 residues. Germline CDR1 reads ENHRY; CDR2 reads SYGVKD. V trimming: 8 bases; J trimming: 4 bases; junction bases outside the gene matches: 8. Here the CDR3 reads CAIGRGSDYEQYF. CDR3 coding DNA: TGTGCCATCGGGCGGGGGTCCGATTACGAGCAGTACTTC.

The chain combines TRBV15 with TRBJ1-2, with 11 bases aligning to TRBD1. J gave up 4 bases and V 0 bases, and 10 bases lay outside the gene matches. The germline CDR1 and CDR2 sequences are LNHNV and YYDKDF (reference sequence). The CDR3 consists of 18 residues. The CDR3 DNA is TGTGCCACCAGCAGAGATCTGCTGGACAGGGGGCGAAGCTATGGCTACACCTTC. As protein: CATSRDLLDRGRSYGYTF.

The sample holds a few counts of this clone. The genes are TRBV30 and TRBJ2-1; D possibly corresponds to TRBD1 (5 bases). Trimming shortened V by 5 bases and J by 3 bases, and 8 bases separated the two germline ends. The CDR3 loop spans 12 amino acids. Germline V gene data show CDR1 as GTSNPN and CDR2 as SVGIG (reference sequence). CDR3 loop: CAWQQVYNEQFF. CDR3 DNA sequence: TGTGCCTGGCAACAGGTCTACAATGAGCAGTTCTTC.